This record concerns one T cell receptor (beta chain) sequence. Germline V gene sequence: CDR1 SEHNR, CDR2 FQNEAQ (reference sequence). The V end lost 0 bases, the J end lost 9 bases, and 12 bases lay between the germline ends. This CDR3 is 13 amino acids long. This sample was taken from a study of CD8+ T cells in alopecia areata. cDNA serving as the sequencing template came from extracted, reverse transcribed RNA. Using immunoSEQ multiplex PCR, the repertoire was profiled, and TCRdb retains in-frame clones only, with some absent. The sample consists of 140,000 to 150,000 clones, about 89% of them appearing once.

Sequenced here: CD8+ T cells sorted from blood, sampled at week 0. This clonotype originated in a human donor with alopecia areata. The V and J genes are TRBV7-9 and TRBJ2-7; D is perhaps TRBD2 (6 bases). The CDR3 loop reads CASSLAPGVVQYF. The DNA for the CDR3 is TGTGCCAGCAGCTTAGCGCCGGGGGTGGTGCAGTACTTC.